This TCR beta chain stems from a study of blood T cell repertoires in COVID-19. Across the study: The origin of the acute and convalescent COVID-19 samples was the United States, Italy and Spain. T cells, B-cell-depleted T cells, or PBMCs supplied cDNA or gDNA.

The junction had 6 bases not matched to a gene; V was cut back by 7 bases and J by 0 bases. This CDR3 contains 15 residues. Germline assignment: CDR1 MDHEN and CDR2 SYDVKM. This clone was detected a few times. Assay used: immunoSEQ multiplex PCR; TCRdb lists only in-frame clones, some missing. The sample includes 300,000 or so clones, 80% to 95% of them seen just once. Seattle participants joined during active infection and were tracked over time. This sequence was found in a woman younger than 45 with COVID-19, enrolled during active disease. The specimen was peripheral blood. The chain couples TRBV28 to TRBJ2-5; 9 bases align to TRBD1. CDR3 sequence (DNA): TGTGCCAGCATTGACAGGGGGAGCGACCAAGAGACCCAGTACTTC. It specifies CASIDRGSDQETQYF.